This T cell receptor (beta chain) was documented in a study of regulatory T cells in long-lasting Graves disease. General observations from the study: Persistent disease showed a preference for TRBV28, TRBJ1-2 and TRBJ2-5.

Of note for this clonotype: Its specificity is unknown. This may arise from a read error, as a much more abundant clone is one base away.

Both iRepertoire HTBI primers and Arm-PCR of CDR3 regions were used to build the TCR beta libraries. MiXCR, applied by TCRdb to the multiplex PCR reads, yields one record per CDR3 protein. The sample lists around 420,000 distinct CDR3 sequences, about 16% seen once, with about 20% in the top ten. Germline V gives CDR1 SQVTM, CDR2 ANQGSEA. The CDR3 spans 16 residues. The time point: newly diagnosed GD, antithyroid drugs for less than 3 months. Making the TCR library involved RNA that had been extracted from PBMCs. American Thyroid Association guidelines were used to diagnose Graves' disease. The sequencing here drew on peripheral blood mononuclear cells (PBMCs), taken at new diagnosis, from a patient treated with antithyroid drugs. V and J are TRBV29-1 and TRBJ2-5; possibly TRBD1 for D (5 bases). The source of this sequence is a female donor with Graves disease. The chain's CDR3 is CSVERRGRVYQETRYF. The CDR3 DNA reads TGCAGCGTTGAGAGGCGTGGCAGGGTCTACCAAGAGACCCGGTACTTC.